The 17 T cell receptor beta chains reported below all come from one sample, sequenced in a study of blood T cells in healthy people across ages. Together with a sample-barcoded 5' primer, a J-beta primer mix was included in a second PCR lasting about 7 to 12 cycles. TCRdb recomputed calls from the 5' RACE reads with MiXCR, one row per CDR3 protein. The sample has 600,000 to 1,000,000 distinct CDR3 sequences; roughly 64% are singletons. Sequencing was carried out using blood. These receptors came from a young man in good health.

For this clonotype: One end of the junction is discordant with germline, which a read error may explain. CDR3 coding DNA: TGTACCACCAGTGTTACAAGGGGTAGCGGGGGCCCGAGCTCCTACAATGAGCAGTTCTTC. Its translation: CTTSVTRGSGGPSSYNEQFF. The rearrangement joins TRBV24-1 to TRBJ2-1; 9 bases agree with TRBD2. In germline, CDR1 is KGHDR, CDR2 SFDVKD. This CDR3 is built from 20 residues.

In nucleotides, the CDR3 is TGTGCCAGCAGTTCCCACCTGGACAGACTAAACTACGAGCAGTACTTC. It encodes CASSSHLDRLNYEQYF. This chain uses TRBV28 with TRBJ2-7; D is perhaps TRBD1 (6 bases). Germline CDR1 is MDHEN and CDR2 is SYDVKM. This CDR3 is built from 16 residues. The V gene lost 4 bases and the J gene lost 3 bases, with 19 bases spanning the gap.

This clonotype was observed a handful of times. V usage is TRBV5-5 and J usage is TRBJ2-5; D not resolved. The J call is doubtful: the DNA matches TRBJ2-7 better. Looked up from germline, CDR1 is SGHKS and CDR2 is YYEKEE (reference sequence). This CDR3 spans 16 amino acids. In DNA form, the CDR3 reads TGTGCCAGCAGCTTGGATGGTCTGGGTTTGGGGTACGAGCAGTACTTC. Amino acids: CASSLDGLGLGYEQYF.

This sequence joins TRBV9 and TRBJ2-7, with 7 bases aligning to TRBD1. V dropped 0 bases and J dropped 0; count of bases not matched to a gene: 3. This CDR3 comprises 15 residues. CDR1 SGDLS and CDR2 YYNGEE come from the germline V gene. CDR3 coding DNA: TGTGCCAGCAGCGTAGGGCCAGGGGGCTCCTACGAGCAGTACTTC. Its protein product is CASSVGPGGSYEQYF.

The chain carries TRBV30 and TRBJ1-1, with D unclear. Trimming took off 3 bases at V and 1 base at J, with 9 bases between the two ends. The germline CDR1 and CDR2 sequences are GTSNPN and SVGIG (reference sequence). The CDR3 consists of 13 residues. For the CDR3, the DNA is TGTGCCTGGAGCCCTCAGTCGAACACTGAAGCTTTCTTT. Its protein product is CAWSPQSNTEAFF.

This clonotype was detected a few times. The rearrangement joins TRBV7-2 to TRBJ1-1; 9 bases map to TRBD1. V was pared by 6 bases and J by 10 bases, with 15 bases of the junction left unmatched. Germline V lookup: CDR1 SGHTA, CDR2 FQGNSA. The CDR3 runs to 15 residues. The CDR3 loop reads CASSSTPGQGIRAFF. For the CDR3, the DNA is TGTGCCAGCAGTTCAACACCGGGACAGGGTATCCGAGCTTTCTTT.

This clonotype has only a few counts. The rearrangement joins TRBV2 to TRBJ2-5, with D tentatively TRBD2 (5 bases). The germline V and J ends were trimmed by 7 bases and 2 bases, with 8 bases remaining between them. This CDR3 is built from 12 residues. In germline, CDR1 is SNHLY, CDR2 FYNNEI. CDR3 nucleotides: TGTGCCAGCACCGGGGATCAAGAGACCCAGTACTTC. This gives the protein CASTGDQETQYF.

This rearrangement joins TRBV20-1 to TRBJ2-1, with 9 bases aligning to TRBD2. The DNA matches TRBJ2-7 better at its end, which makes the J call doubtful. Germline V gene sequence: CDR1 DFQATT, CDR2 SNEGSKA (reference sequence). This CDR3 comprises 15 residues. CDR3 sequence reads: CSATPLAGCYNEQYF. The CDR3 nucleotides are TGCAGTGCTACACCACTAGCGGGTTGCTACAATGAGCAGTACTTC.

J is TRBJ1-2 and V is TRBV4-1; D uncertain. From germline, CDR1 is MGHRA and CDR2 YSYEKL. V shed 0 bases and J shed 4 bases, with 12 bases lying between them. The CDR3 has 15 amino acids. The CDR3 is CASSQDTGYGYGYTF. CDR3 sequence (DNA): TGCGCCAGCAGCCAAGATACGGGGTATGGCTATGGCTACACCTTC.

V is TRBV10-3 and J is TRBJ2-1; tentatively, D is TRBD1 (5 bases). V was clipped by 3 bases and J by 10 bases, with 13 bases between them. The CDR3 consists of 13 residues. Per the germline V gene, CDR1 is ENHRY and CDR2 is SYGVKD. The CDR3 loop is CAISDIATEEQFF. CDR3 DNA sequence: TGTGCCATCAGTGATATCGCGACAGAGGAGCAGTTCTTC.

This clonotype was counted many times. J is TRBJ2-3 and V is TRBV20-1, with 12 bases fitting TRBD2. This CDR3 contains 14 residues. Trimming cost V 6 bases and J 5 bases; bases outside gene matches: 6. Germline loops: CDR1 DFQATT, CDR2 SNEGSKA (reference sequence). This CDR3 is CSAPPGLAGDTQYF. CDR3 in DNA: TGCAGTGCCCCTCCGGGACTAGCGGGAGATACGCAGTATTTT.

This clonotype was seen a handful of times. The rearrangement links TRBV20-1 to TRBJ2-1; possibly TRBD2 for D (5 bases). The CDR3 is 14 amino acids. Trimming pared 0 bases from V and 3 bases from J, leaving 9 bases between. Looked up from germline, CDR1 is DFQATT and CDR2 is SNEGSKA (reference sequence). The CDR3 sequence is CSARDSGNYNEQFF. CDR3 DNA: TGCAGTGCTAGAGACTCGGGGAACTACAATGAGCAGTTCTTC.

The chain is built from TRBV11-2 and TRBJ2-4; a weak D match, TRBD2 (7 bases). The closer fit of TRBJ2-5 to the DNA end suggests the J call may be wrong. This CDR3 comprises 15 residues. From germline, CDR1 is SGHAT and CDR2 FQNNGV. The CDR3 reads CASSLFGGQEETQYF. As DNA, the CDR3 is TGTGCCAGCAGCTTGTTCGGGGGGCAGGAAGAGACCCAGTACTTC.

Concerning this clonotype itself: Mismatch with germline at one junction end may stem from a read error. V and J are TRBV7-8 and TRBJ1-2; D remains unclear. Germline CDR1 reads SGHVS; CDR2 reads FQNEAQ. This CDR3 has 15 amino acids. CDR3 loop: CASSLEAGPNYDYTF. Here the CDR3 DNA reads TGTGCCAGCAGCCTTGAGGCAGGCCCTAACTATGACTACACCTTC. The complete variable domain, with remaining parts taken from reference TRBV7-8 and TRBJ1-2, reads GAGVSQSPRYKVAKRGQDVALRCDPISGHVSLFWYQQALGQGPEFLTYFQNEAQLDKSGLPSDRFFAERPEGSVSTLKIQRTQQEDSAVYLCASSLEAGPNYDYTFGSGTRLTVV.

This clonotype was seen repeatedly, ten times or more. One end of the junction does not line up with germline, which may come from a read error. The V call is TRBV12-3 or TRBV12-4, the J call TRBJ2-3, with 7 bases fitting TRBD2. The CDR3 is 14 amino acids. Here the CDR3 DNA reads TGTGCCAGCAGTTTCGGGGGGAGAGCAGATATGCAGTATTTT. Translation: CASSFGGRADMQYF.

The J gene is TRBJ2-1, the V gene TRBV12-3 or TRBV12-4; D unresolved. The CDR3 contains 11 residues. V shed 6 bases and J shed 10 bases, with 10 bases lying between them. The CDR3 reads CASSPYGEQFF. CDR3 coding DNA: TGTGCCAGCAGCCCCTACGGAGAGCAGTTCTTC.

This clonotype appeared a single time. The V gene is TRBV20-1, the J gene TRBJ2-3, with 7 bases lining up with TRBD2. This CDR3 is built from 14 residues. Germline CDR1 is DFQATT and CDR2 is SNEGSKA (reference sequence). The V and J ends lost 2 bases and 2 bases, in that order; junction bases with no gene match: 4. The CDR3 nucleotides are TGCAGTGCTAGACGGGAGGACTACACAGATACGCAGTATTTT. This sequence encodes CSARREDYTDTQYF.